This T cell receptor (beta chain) was captured in a study of vaccination and CD4 T cells after COVID-19. Germline lookup yields CDR1 SGHRS and CDR2 YFSETQ. V lost 7 bases, J lost 3 bases, and 8 bases stayed unmatched. This CDR3 spans 14 amino acids. The treatment was: roughly 10-day PBMC culture with coronavirus spike peptide pools or control peptides (ViraFEST assay). Cultured CD4+ T cells had their DNA profiled by the Oncomine TCR Beta short-read assay. A single record per CDR3 protein comes from TCRdb applying MiXCR to the PCR reads. The data hold 15,000 or so distinct CDR3 sequences, with 30% to 45% observed a single time. The sample holds a few counts of this clonotype. Antigen unknown.

The rearrangement uses TRBV5-1 and TRBJ1-1; 8 bases are a match to TRBD1. Sample: cultured CD4+ T cells from blood. This receptor was taken from a human donor with COVID-19. As DNA, the CDR3 is TGCGCCAGCGGACAGGGTTCTGAGGACACTGAAGCTTTCTTT. Its translation: CASGQGSEDTEAFF.